Below, 24 T cell receptor beta chains from the same sample are listed, as sequenced in a study of response to subunit inactivated influenza vaccine. A single record per CDR3 protein comes from TCRdb applying MiXCR to the RT-PCR reads. The sample contains around 250,000 distinct CDR3 sequences, 10% to 15% of which appear only once. This sample comprised non-naive T cells sorted from PBMCs, obtained 14 days before vaccination. These receptors were taken from a man between 50 and 59 years old who received an inactivated influenza vaccine.

This clonotype was detected many times. V usage is TRBV12-3 or TRBV12-4 and J usage is TRBJ2-2; D gene ambiguous. The CDR3 is made up of 13 amino acids. V lost 8 bases, J lost 4 bases, and 11 bases lay in between. Written as DNA, the CDR3 is TGTGCCAGCCGGGCCACCAGCACCGGGGAGCTGTTTTTT. Translation: CASRATSTGELFF.

This chain links TRBV14 with TRBJ1-1; no reliable D call. The CDR3 has 12 amino acids. With 6 bases removed from V and 5 bases from J, the gap between germline ends came to 10 bases. Germline V gives CDR1 SGHDN, CDR2 FVKESK. CDR3 region: CASRHLGTEAFF. As DNA, the CDR3 is TGTGCCAGCAGACATCTGGGGACTGAAGCTTTCTTT. Variable domain in full (rest from reference TRBV14 and TRBJ1-1): EAGVTQFPSHSVIEKGQTVTLRCDPISGHDNLYWYRRVMGKEIKFLLHFVKESKQDESGMPNNRFLAERTGGTYSTLKVQPAELEDSGVYFCASRHLGTEAFFGQGTRLTVV.

This clonotype was counted only a few times. The V call is TRBV6-5, the J call TRBJ1-6; no clear D. Germline-derived CDR1 and CDR2 are MNHEY and SVGAGI. The length of the CDR3 is 17 residues. V was cut by 2 bases and J by 0 bases, with 11 bases left in between. In DNA, the CDR3 is TGTGCCAGCAGTTACCATCCAGCCAGCTCCTATAATTCACCCCTCCACTTT. This encodes CASSYHPASSYNSPLHF.

This clonotype was seen ten or more times. The gene calls are TRBV28 and TRBJ2-1; weak D call: TRBD1 (6 bases). V lost 2 bases to trimming and J lost 5 bases, with 10 bases between them. CDR3 size: 14 residues. Germline V gives CDR1 MDHEN, CDR2 SYDVKM. The CDR3 bases are TGTGCCAGCAGTTTACGGACAGATCACAATGAGCAGTTCTTC. Translated, it gives CASSLRTDHNEQFF.

A word on this clonotype: A single base separates this from a much larger clone, so it may be a read error. Here the CDR3 DNA reads TGTGCCAGCAGTCCCGGGACTAGCGGGAGCAATGAGCAGTTCTTC. Its protein is CASSPGTSGSNEQFF. The chain recombines TRBV12-3 or TRBV12-4 with TRBJ2-1; 14 bases fit TRBD2. There are 15 residues in the CDR3. V shed 5 bases and J 6 bases; nucleotides not matched to a gene: 3.

J is TRBJ2-3 and V is TRBV29-1; the D gene is possibly TRBD2 (6 bases). The CDR3 has 16 amino acids. CDR1 and CDR2 (germline): SQVTM, ANQGSEA. The V gene lost 0 bases and the J gene lost 0 bases, with 13 bases spanning the gap. The CDR3, as DNA: TGCAGCGTTGAAGAGGAGGGGCGACGTAGCACAGATACGCAGTATTTT. Translating it yields CSVEEEGRRSTDTQYF.

Many counts were recorded for this clonotype. V usage is TRBV6-2 or TRBV6-3 and J usage is TRBJ2-7, with 8 positions matching TRBD1. The CDR3 is 14 amino acids. Germline V lookup: CDR1 MNHEY, CDR2 SVGEGT. V lost 6 bases, J lost 5 bases, and 9 bases stayed unmatched. The CDR3 protein is CASRPGGARDEQYF. In DNA form, the CDR3 reads TGTGCCAGCAGACCAGGGGGCGCGAGGGACGAGCAGTACTTC.

There are many counts of this clonotype. The chain employs TRBV28 and TRBJ2-3, with D tentatively TRBD1 or TRBD2 (6 bases each). This CDR3 comprises 13 residues. V was clipped by 4 bases and J by 2 bases, with 7 bases between them. Germline V gene sequence: CDR1 MDHEN, CDR2 SYDVKM. The CDR3 DNA follows: TGTGCCAGCAGTTCGGGGGCCACAGATACGCAGTATTTT. This codes for CASSSGATDTQYF.

This clonotype was seen repeatedly, ten times or more. The chain carries TRBV9 and TRBJ1-6; D is unresolved. Germline V CDR1 and CDR2: SGDLS, YYNGEE. CDR3 length equals 12 residues. V lost 2 bases to trimming and J lost 11 bases, with 8 bases between them. CDR3 residues: CASSVSTAPLHF. The CDR3 DNA is TGTGCCAGCAGCGTGAGTACGGCACCCCTCCACTTT.

This clonotype was detected only a few times. This sequence joins TRBV4-3 and TRBJ2-2; no clear D. CDR1 and CDR2 from the germline V gene are LGHNA and YSLEER. Trimming took off 2 bases at V and 4 bases at J, with 8 bases between the two ends. The CDR3 spans 14 residues. This CDR3 reads CASSQSPGTGELFF. In DNA, the CDR3 is TGCGCCAGCAGCCAATCGCCCGGCACCGGGGAGCTGTTTTTT.

Ten or more counts support this clonotype. The gene calls are TRBV6-5 and TRBJ2-2; 9 positions match TRBD1. The CDR3 spans 18 residues. The germline CDR1 and CDR2 sequences are MNHEY and SVGAGI. The J segment lost 1 base and the V segment lost 3 bases, leaving 9 bases of the junction unmatched. The CDR3 DNA follows: TGTGCCAGCAGTTATCGGACAGGGGACCTTCTGAACACCGGGGAGCTGTTTTTT. Protein: CASSYRTGDLLNTGELFF.

CDR3 sequence reads: CASSLTLMRGEYEQYF. The CDR3 nucleotides are TGTGCCAGCAGCTTAACGTTAATGCGGGGAGAATACGAGCAGTACTTC. The chain has TRBV7-3 and TRBJ2-7; D is possibly TRBD2 (6 bases). The V end was cut by 0 bases, the J end by 4 bases, with 16 bases between. Germline-derived CDR1 and CDR2 are SGHTA and FQGTGA. The CDR3 runs to 16 residues.

This clonotype was seen only a few times. The chain links TRBV4-3 to TRBJ2-1; 8 positions match TRBD1. The CDR3 covers 18 residues. The ends lost 0 bases at V and 7 bases at J; junction bases unmatched: 14. The germline gives CDR1 LGHNA, CDR2 YSLEER. The CDR3 bases are TGCGCCAGCAGCCAAGATCCCCAGCCAGGGGGCATTACGAATGAGCAGTTCTTC. Encoded protein: CASSQDPQPGGITNEQFF.

This clonotype was picked up many times. CDR3 sequence (DNA): TGCAGTGCTAGAGATCGGGCAGCTTCTTACACCTTC. This gives the protein CSARDRAASYTF. This sequence joins TRBV20-1 and TRBJ1-2, with D unresolved. The CDR3 length is 12 residues. V lost 0 bases and J 11 bases, leaving 13 bases between the germline ends. Germline CDR1 reads DFQATT; CDR2 reads SNEGSKA (reference sequence).

The genes are TRBV28 and TRBJ2-7; the match to TRBD2 covers 8 bases. Germline values: CDR1 MDHEN, CDR2 SYDVKM. V was clipped by 6 bases and J by 3 bases; unmatched bases: 10. This CDR3 region has 15 residues. The CDR3 is CASSQERGGYYEQYF. The CDR3 coding sequence is TGTGCCAGCAGCCAAGAACGGGGGGGATACTACGAGCAGTACTTC.

There are a few counts of this clonotype. The genes are TRBV10-1 and TRBJ2-5; D uncertain. CDR1 and CDR2 from the germline V gene are WNHNN and SYGVQD (reference sequence). The V end was cut by 3 bases, the J end by 5 bases, with 4 bases between. The CDR3 contains 11 residues. For the CDR3, the DNA is TGCGCCAGCAGTGATCGGGAGACCCAGTACTTC. It yields the protein CASSDRETQYF.

The chain links TRBV3-1 to TRBJ2-3; 8 bases agree with TRBD2. CDR1 LGHDT and CDR2 YNNKEL come from the germline V gene (reference sequence). CDR3 length equals 14 residues. The V gene end was trimmed by 6 bases and the J gene end by 2 bases; junction bases not matched to a gene: 4. The CDR3 nucleotides are TGTGCCAGCAGAAAGCGGGGGTACACAGATACGCAGTATTTT. Its translation is CASRKRGYTDTQYF.

This clonotype was picked up many times. The chain uses TRBV18 and TRBJ2-1, with D unresolved. Deletions cut 2 bases from V and 4 bases from J, with 18 bases between. The CDR3 spans 17 residues. Germline V gene data show CDR1 as KGHSH and CDR2 as LQKENI. The CDR3 nucleotides are TGTGCCAGCTCACCAAGGCCGGGCGAGGCTTCTTACAATGAGCAGTTCTTC. This encodes CASSPRPGEASYNEQFF.

This clonotype was counted at least ten times. The rearrangement links TRBV6-6 to TRBJ2-2, with TRBD1 as a possible D gene (6 bases). Germline V gene sequence: CDR1 MNHNY, CDR2 SVGAGI (reference sequence). Trimming took 4 bases from V and 6 from J, leaving 18 bases between them. The CDR3 consists of 16 residues. CDR3: CASSLGSGRGAGELFF. The CDR3 coding sequence is TGTGCCAGCAGTTTGGGCTCGGGCAGGGGAGCCGGGGAGCTGTTTTTT.

This clonotype was picked up a small number of times. One junction end disagrees with the germline gene, perhaps due to a read error. The V and J genes are TRBV7-8 and TRBJ2-7, with a tentative D call TRBD2 (6 bases). In germline, CDR1 is SGHVS, CDR2 FQNEAQ. This CDR3 region has 17 residues. CDR3 sequence reads: CASSLAHDSRGSYEQYF. For the CDR3, the DNA is TGTGCCAGCAGCCTAGCCCATGACTCCCGGGGGTCCTACGAGCAGTACTTC.

This rearrangement joins TRBV7-9 to TRBJ2-3; the D call may be TRBD1 or TRBD2 (5 bases each). The CDR3 covers 13 residues. Germline assignment: CDR1 SEHNR and CDR2 FQNEAQ (reference sequence). Trimming pared 5 bases from V and 4 bases from J, leaving 10 bases between. For the CDR3, the DNA is TGTGCCAGCAGCCTGGGACCCTCAGATACGCAGTATTTT. Translated, it gives CASSLGPSDTQYF.

In its sample, this clonotype was seen a few times. This chain connects TRBV20-1 to TRBJ1-4; 7 bases line up with TRBD1. CDR3 length: 13 residues. J was trimmed by 6 bases and V by 6 bases; bases with no gene match: 7. Germline CDR1 is DFQATT and CDR2 is SNEGSKA (reference sequence). CDR3 DNA sequence: TGCAGTGCCGCACAGGGGACCTATGAAAAACTGTTTTTT. The encoded protein is CSAAQGTYEKLFF.

This clonotype occurred once. At one of its ends the junction is not consistent with the germline gene, which may arise from a read error. V gene TRBV12-3 or TRBV12-4 combines with J gene TRBJ2-5; D possibly uses TRBD1 or TRBD2 (5 bases each). The length of the CDR3 is 14 residues. This CDR3 is CASSIGDLQETQCF. The CDR3 coding sequence is TGTGCCAGCAGTATAGGGGACCTCCAAGAGACCCAGTGCTTC.

This clonotype was recorded at least ten times. V usage is TRBV4-3 and J usage is TRBJ2-3; D perhaps matches TRBD2 (7 bases). Germline V gene lookup returns CDR1 LGHNA and CDR2 YSLEER. This CDR3 spans 16 amino acids. Trimming left V 3 bases short and J 0 bases short, with 13 bases between. In DNA form, the CDR3 reads TGCGCCAGCAGCCAGGGGGGCGGGGGCAGCACAGATACGCAGTATTTT. This sequence encodes CASSQGGGGSTDTQYF.